This T cell receptor (beta chain) originates from a study of shared clonotypes between healthy human individuals. Study results and limitations: Estimated richness was generally greater in naive than memory subsets.

In germline, CDR1 is SGHVS, CDR2 FNYEAQ. The CDR3 contains 16 residues. J gave up 5 bases and V 1 base, and 11 bases lay outside the gene matches. Points on this clone: The antigen remains unidentified.

Clones were sequenced by immunoSEQ multiplex PCR, and TCRdb holds only the in-frame ones, with some missing. Here the sample spans about 2 million clones, approximately 94% being singletons. Naive CD8 cells lacked CD45RO, underwent positive selection for CCR7 and left out terminally differentiated effector memory CD45RA+ cells. The sequence derives from a man between 18 and 35 years old in good health. The sequenced sample was naive CD8+ T cells sorted from blood. The chain employs TRBV7-6 and TRBJ2-7; 7 bases map to TRBD2. This CDR3 reads CASSLVGRGEYNEQYF. The CDR3 region has the DNA TGTGCCAGCAGCTTAGTTGGGAGGGGCGAATATAACGAGCAGTACTTC.